This TCR beta chain came from a study of OX40 agonist ivuxolimab in advanced cancers. As for the study in general: Three patients got partial responses; one had hepatocellular carcinoma and two had cutaneous melanoma.

This clone is a singleton in its sample. No antigen is known for it. This table comes from immunoSEQ multiplex PCR, and its TCRdb copy is limited to in-frame clones, with some not included. The sample carries 35,000 to 40,000 clones, roughly 80% recorded once. V gave up 10 bases and J gave up 0 bases, with 12 bases separating them. Germline loops: CDR1 SEHNR, CDR2 FQNEAQ (reference sequence). The CDR3 is 14 residues long. General study results and limits: Circulating CD4+ and CD8+ T cells showed clonal expansion by week 6 at 0.1 to 3.0 mg/kg. In general, CD8+ T cells held more expanded clones than CD4+ did, on average.

The sequence was obtained from an adult with an advanced solid tumor such as melanoma, head and neck, liver or kidney cancer. The gene calls are TRBV7-9 and TRBJ2-2; D is possibly TRBD1 (5 bases). Sequencing used CD4+ or CD8+ T cells sorted from blood, obtained in a trial of the OX40 agonist ivuxolimab. This CDR3 is CAIRGTTNTGELFF. In DNA, the CDR3 is TGTGCCATTAGGGGCACCACGAACACCGGGGAGCTGTTTTTT.